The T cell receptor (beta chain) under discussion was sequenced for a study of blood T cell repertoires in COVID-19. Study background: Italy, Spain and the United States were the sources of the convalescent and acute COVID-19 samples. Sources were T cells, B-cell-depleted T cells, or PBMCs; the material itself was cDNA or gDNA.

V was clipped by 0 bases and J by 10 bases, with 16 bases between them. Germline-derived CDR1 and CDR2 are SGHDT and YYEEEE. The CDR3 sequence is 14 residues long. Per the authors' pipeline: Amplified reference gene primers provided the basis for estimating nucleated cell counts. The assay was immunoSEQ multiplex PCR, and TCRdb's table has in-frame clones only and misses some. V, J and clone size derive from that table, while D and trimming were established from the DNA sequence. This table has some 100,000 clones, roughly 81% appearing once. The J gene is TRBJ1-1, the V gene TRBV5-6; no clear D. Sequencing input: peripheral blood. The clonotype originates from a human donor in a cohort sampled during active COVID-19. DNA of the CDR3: TGTGCCAGCAGCTTGGGTCCGGGTAGGTTTGTAGCTTTCTTT. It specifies CASSLGPGRFVAFF. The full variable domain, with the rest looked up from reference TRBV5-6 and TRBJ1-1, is DAGVTQSPTHLIKTRGQQVTLRCSPKSGHDTVSWYQQALGQGPQFIFQYYEEEERQRGNFPDRFSGHQFPNYSSELNVNALLLGDSALYLCASSLGPGRFVAFFGQGTRLTVV.